What follows are 28 T cell receptor beta chains derived from one specimen sequenced in a study of blood T cell repertoires in COVID-19. The table came from immunoSEQ multiplex PCR; TCRdb's copy has only in-frame clones and leaves some out. Among fewer than 300,000 clones listed, 83% were seen once. The sequenced sample consisted of peripheral blood. These receptors were collected from a woman aged 45 to 65 who had recovered from COVID-19.

The genes are TRBV3-1 (or the pseudogene TRBV3-2) and TRBJ1-1; TRBD1 might be the D (6 bases). The CDR3 has 13 amino acids. V was cut by 4 bases and J by 4 bases, with 10 bases left in between. Per germline, CDR1 LGHDT and CDR2 YNNKEL (reference sequence). The CDR3 DNA reads TGTGCCAGCAGCCGAACAGGGACCACTGAAGCTTTCTTT. Its translation is CASSRTGTTEAFF.

V is TRBV19 and J is TRBJ2-4; no clear D. Germline values: CDR1 LNHDA, CDR2 SQIVND (reference sequence). Trimming took 1 base from V and 8 from J, leaving 6 bases between them. This CDR3 has 12 residues. The CDR3 loop is CASSIVRDIQYF. The CDR3 DNA reads as TGTGCCAGTAGTATAGTAAGAGACATTCAGTACTTC. Full variable domain (remainder filled in from reference TRBV19 and TRBJ2-4): DGGITQSPKYLFRKEGQNVTLSCEQNLNHDAMYWYRQDPGQGLRLIYYSQIVNDFQKGDIAEGYSVSREKKESFPLTVTSAQKNPTAFYLCASSIVRDIQYFGAGTRLSVL.

The chain joins TRBV27 to TRBJ2-1; 12 bases line up with TRBD2. This CDR3 has 18 residues. With 1 base clipped from V and 2 bases from J, the junction kept 6 bases outside the gene matches. CDR1 and CDR2 from the germline V gene are MNHEY and SMNVEV (reference sequence). CDR3: CASSLLSWTSGTYNEQFF. CDR3 nucleotide sequence: TGTGCCAGCAGTTTATTGTCCTGGACTAGCGGGACCTACAATGAGCAGTTCTTC.

The chain recombines TRBV4-2 with TRBJ2-2, with a possible D match to TRBD2 (7 bases). V shed 4 bases and J shed 4 bases, with 13 bases lying between them. The CDR3 consists of 15 residues. Germline-derived CDR1 and CDR2 are LGHNA and YNFKEQ. CDR3 protein: CASSPRGAVTGELFF. In DNA, the CDR3 is TGTGCCAGCAGCCCTCGGGGGGCGGTCACCGGGGAGCTGTTTTTT.

J is TRBJ2-6 and V is TRBV18; tentative D call: TRBD1 (7 bases). This CDR3 is built from 17 residues. The V end was cut by 6 bases, the J end by 0 bases, with 15 bases between. In germline, CDR1 is KGHSH, CDR2 LQKENI. The CDR3 spells CASSRDSPSSGANVLTF. CDR3 sequence (DNA): TGTGCCAGCTCGCGGGACAGCCCGAGCTCTGGGGCCAACGTCCTGACTTTC. Based on the CDR3 plus reference TRBV18 and TRBJ2-6, the full variable domain is NAGVMQNPRHLVRRRGQEARLRCSPMKGHSHVYWYRQLPEEGLKFMVYLQKENIIDESGMPKERFSAEFPKEGPSILRIQQVVRGDSAAYFCASSRDSPSSGANVLTFGAGSRLTVL.

CDR3 loop: CASRSQVNQPQHF. The DNA of the CDR3 is TGTGCCAGCAGGTCACAGGTCAATCAGCCCCAGCATTTT. The V and J genes are TRBV12-3 or TRBV12-4 and TRBJ1-5; a weak D match, TRBD1 (5 bases). The V and J ends lost 6 bases and 3 bases respectively, with 9 bases between them. The CDR3 contains 13 residues.

The rearrangement uses TRBV19 and TRBJ2-1; maybe TRBD2 (5 bases). Trimming removed 5 bases from V and 8 bases from J, with 7 bases in between. Germline lookup yields CDR1 LNHDA and CDR2 SQIVND (reference sequence). This CDR3 contains 11 residues. CDR3 sequence: CASSYGDEQFF. As DNA, the CDR3 is TGTGCCAGTAGTTACGGGGATGAGCAGTTCTTC.

This sequence joins TRBV9 and TRBJ2-2; 10 nucleotides match TRBD1. Germline V gene data show CDR1 as SGDLS and CDR2 as YYNGEE. With V trimmed by 2 bases and J by 5 bases, 6 bases remained unmatched. The CDR3 extends over 16 amino acids. The CDR3 DNA sequence: TGTGCCAGCAGCGTGACAGGGGGCGCCGGAACCGGGGAGCTGTTTTTT. Translation: CASSVTGGAGTGELFF.

This chain joins TRBV5-1 and TRBJ1-1, with a weak D call TRBD1 (5 bases). Trimming removed 0 bases at V and 3 bases at J, with 6 bases between. The CDR3 covers 13 residues. Germline V gene data show CDR1 as SGHRS and CDR2 as YFSETQ. The CDR3 region has the DNA TGCGCCAGCAGCTTGGCCAGGGACACTGAAGCTTTCTTT. Translated, it gives CASSLARDTEAFF.

This clone occurred a few times. The chain carries TRBV19 and TRBJ1-2; D is ambiguous. Germline assignment: CDR1 LNHDA and CDR2 SQIVND (reference sequence). CDR3 length equals 13 residues. The V end was cut by 3 bases, the J end by 0 bases, with 5 bases between. This CDR3 reads CASSINTNYGYTF. The CDR3 nucleotides read TGTGCCAGTAGTATTAACACTAACTATGGCTACACCTTC.

V gene TRBV11-2 combines with J gene TRBJ2-7; 10 bases map to TRBD2. CDR1 and CDR2 (germline): SGHAT, FQNNGV. The CDR3 spans 15 residues. Germline trimming cut 5 bases from V and 5 bases from J; bases unmatched to any gene: 9. The CDR3 DNA sequence: TGTGCCAGCAGCATGTTAGCGGGAGGTCCCCACGAGCAGTACTTC. Translation: CASSMLAGGPHEQYF.

A few counts support this clone. This chain connects TRBV4-1 to TRBJ1-2, with 12 bases fitting TRBD1. Trimming cost V 3 bases and J 8 bases; bases outside gene matches: 4. This CDR3 is 14 amino acids long. CDR1 and CDR2 from the germline V gene are MGHRA and YSYEKL. The CDR3 DNA sequence: TGCGCCAGCAGCCAGGGACAGGGGGCTCGGGGCTACACCTTC. Translating gives CASSQGQGARGYTF.

The chain uses TRBV5-5 and TRBJ1-1; TRBD1 matches 10 bases. V lost 0 bases to trimming and J lost 4 bases; unmatched junction nucleotides: 18. This CDR3 is 20 amino acids long. Germline CDR1 is SGHKS and CDR2 is YYEKEE (reference sequence). CDR3: CASSLEPDRGIKIHGTEAFF. The CDR3 DNA follows: TGTGCCAGCAGCTTGGAACCGGACAGGGGGATTAAGATTCATGGCACTGAAGCTTTCTTT.

The rearrangement uses TRBV11-2 and TRBJ2-3; D is unclear. The CDR3 sequence is 14 residues long. CDR1 SGHAT and CDR2 FQNNGV come from the germline V gene. Trimming stripped 0 bases from V and 2 bases from J, with 6 bases between. The CDR3 reads CASSLERYTDTQYF. The CDR3 nucleotides read TGTGCCAGCAGCTTAGAGCGCTACACAGATACGCAGTATTTT. Supplemented by reference TRBV11-2 and TRBJ2-3, the full variable domain reads EAGVAQSPRYKIIEKRQSVAFWCNPISGHATLYWYQQILGQGPKLLIQFQNNGVVDDSQLPKDRFSAERLKGVDSTLKIQPAKLEDSAVYLCASSLERYTDTQYFGPGTRLTVL.

The chain links TRBV27 to TRBJ2-7, with D unresolved. The germline V gene encodes CDR1 MNHEY and CDR2 SMNVEV (reference sequence). This CDR3 has 13 residues. Trimming removed 3 bases at V and 3 bases at J, with 9 bases between. CDR3 in DNA: TGTGCCAGCAGTTTGAAACTAAGCTACGAGCAGTACTTC. The encoded protein is CASSLKLSYEQYF.

J is TRBJ2-1 and V is TRBV2, with 8 bases fitting TRBD1. V shed 6 bases, J shed 9 bases, and the junction held 13 bases outside the gene matches. Germline lookup yields CDR1 SNHLY and CDR2 FYNNEI. The CDR3 loop spans 15 amino acids. CDR3 DNA: TGTGCCAGCAGCTACCCGGGACAGGCGGACCGTGAGCAGTTCTTC. Translating gives CASSYPGQADREQFF.

This chain connects TRBV6-5 to TRBJ1-2, with 7 bases that match TRBD1. The CDR3 sequence is 13 residues long. The ends lost 6 bases at V and 5 bases at J; junction bases unmatched: 6. Germline-derived CDR1 and CDR2 are MNHEY and SVGAGI. For the CDR3, the DNA is TGTGCCAGCAGCCGTAAGACAGGGTATGGCTACACCTTC. It codes for CASSRKTGYGYTF.

This chain connects TRBV7-2 to TRBJ1-2; no reliable D call. The CDR3 contains 16 residues. Germline V gene lookup returns CDR1 SGHTA and CDR2 FQGNSA. Trimming removed 1 base from V and 1 base from J, with 13 bases in between. The DNA for the CDR3 is TGTGCCAGCAGCTTAGAAGCGACTTCCGTTAACTATGGCTACACCTTC. Amino acid sequence: CASSLEATSVNYGYTF.

J is TRBJ2-1 and V is TRBV6-1, with TRBD1 matching 10 bases. Germline loops: CDR1 MNHNS, CDR2 SASEGT. V lost 1 base to trimming and J lost 3 bases; unmatched junction nucleotides: 0. The CDR3 is 15 amino acids. The CDR3 DNA is TGTGCCAGCAGTGAAGGGACAGGGGGCTACAATGAGCAGTTCTTC. Translation: CASSEGTGGYNEQFF.

The J gene is TRBJ2-5, the V gene TRBV14; D ambiguous. The CDR3 loop spans 12 amino acids. Germline V gene sequence: CDR1 SGHDN, CDR2 FVKESK. The V gene lost 4 bases and the J gene lost 5 bases, with 8 bases spanning the gap. CDR3 region: CASSLARETQYF. In DNA form, the CDR3 reads TGTGCCAGCAGCCTCGCTAGGGAGACCCAGTACTTC.

This chain joins TRBV18 and TRBJ2-7; 9 bases map to TRBD1. Looked up from germline, CDR1 is KGHSH and CDR2 is LQKENI. This CDR3 has 15 amino acids. The V gene end was trimmed by 4 bases and the J gene end by 6 bases; junction bases not matched to a gene: 10. In DNA form, the CDR3 reads TGTGCCAGCTCACGGACCGGGACAGGGAGTTCCGAGCAGTACTTC. Encoded protein: CASSRTGTGSSEQYF.

The sample holds one count of this clone. The chain recombines TRBV6-5 with TRBJ1-2; 7 bases are a match to TRBD1. The ends lost 6 bases at V and 8 bases at J; junction bases unmatched: 9. The CDR3 extends over 13 amino acids. In germline, CDR1 is MNHEY, CDR2 SVGAGI. The CDR3 spells CASRLTEGAGYTF. For the CDR3, the DNA is TGTGCCAGCAGATTGACAGAGGGGGCGGGCTACACCTTC.

V usage is TRBV19 and J usage is TRBJ1-5; weak D call: TRBD1 (5 bases). Between the trimmed V and J ends, which lost 4 bases and 3 bases, there was a span of 13 bases. The CDR3 extends over 15 amino acids. Germline CDR1 is LNHDA and CDR2 is SQIVND (reference sequence). DNA for the CDR3: TGTGCCAGTAGTAAGGGGAGGACATCCAATCAGCCCCAGCATTTT. Translated: CASSKGRTSNQPQHF.

The chain recombines TRBV18 with TRBJ1-1; D is perhaps TRBD1 (5 bases). The CDR3 runs 14 residues. The V and J ends lost 2 bases and 4 bases respectively, with 11 bases between them. The germline CDR1 and CDR2 sequences are KGHSH and LQKENI. In DNA form, the CDR3 reads TGTGCCAGCTCACCAGGGGGGGTTGTCACTGAAGCTTTCTTT. This sequence encodes CASSPGGVVTEAFF.

V usage is TRBV18 and J usage is TRBJ1-6; the match to TRBD1 covers 7 bases. This CDR3 region has 15 residues. Germline CDR1 KGHSH, CDR2 LQKENI. V lost 5 bases, J lost 7 bases, and 8 bases stayed unmatched. The CDR3 DNA reads as TGTGCCAGCTCAGCCGGACAGGCGGGGAATTCACCCCTCCACTTT. Translated, it gives CASSAGQAGNSPLHF. Supplemented by reference TRBV18 and TRBJ1-6, the full variable domain reads NAGVMQNPRHLVRRRGQEARLRCSPMKGHSHVYWYRQLPEEGLKFMVYLQKENIIDESGMPKERFSAEFPKEGPSILRIQQVVRGDSAAYFCASSAGQAGNSPLHFGNGTRLTVT.

The genes are TRBV6-5 and TRBJ2-7; possibly TRBD2 for D (6 bases). Deletions cut 2 bases from V and 2 bases from J, with 13 bases between. CDR3 length: 15 residues. The germline gives CDR1 MNHEY, CDR2 SVGAGI. The CDR3 reads CASSYRELLTYEQYF. The CDR3 DNA reads TGTGCCAGCAGTTACCGGGAGCTATTAACCTACGAGCAGTACTTC.

The chain is built from TRBV6-2 or TRBV6-3 and TRBJ2-7, with 8 bases fitting TRBD1. The germline V gene encodes CDR1 MNHEY and CDR2 SVGEGT. The CDR3 length is 16 residues. V trimming: 6 bases; J trimming: 3 bases; junction bases outside the gene matches: 13. The CDR3 sequence is CASSRKHGTGGYEQYF. The CDR3 nucleotides read TGTGCCAGCAGCCGCAAACACGGAACAGGGGGCTACGAGCAGTACTTC.

This chain joins TRBV20-1 and TRBJ2-3, with TRBD2 identical over 8 bases. Losses at the gene ends were 3 bases for V and 5 bases for J; bases not matched to a gene: 7. The CDR3 is 14 residues long. The germline gives CDR1 DFQATT, CDR2 SNEGSKA (reference sequence). The CDR3 loop reads CSASASGGGDTQYF. For the CDR3, the DNA is TGCAGTGCTAGTGCCAGCGGGGGCGGAGATACGCAGTATTTT.